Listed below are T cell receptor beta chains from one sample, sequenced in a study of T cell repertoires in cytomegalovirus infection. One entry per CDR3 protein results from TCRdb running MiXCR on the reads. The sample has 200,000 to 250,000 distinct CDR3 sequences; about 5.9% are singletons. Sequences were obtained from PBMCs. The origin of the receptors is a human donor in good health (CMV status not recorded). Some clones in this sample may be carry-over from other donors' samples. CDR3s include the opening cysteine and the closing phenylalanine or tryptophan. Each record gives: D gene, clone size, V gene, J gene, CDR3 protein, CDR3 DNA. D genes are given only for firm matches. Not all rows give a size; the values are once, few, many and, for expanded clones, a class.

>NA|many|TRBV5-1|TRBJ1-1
CASSLGLLGDMNTEAFF
TGCGCCAGCAGCTTGGGGCTGTTGGGAGATATGAACACTGAAGCTTTCTTT
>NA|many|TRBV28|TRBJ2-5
CASSLVEGSVETQYF
TGTGCCAGCAGTTTAGTGGAGGGGAGTGTGGAGACCCAGTACTTC
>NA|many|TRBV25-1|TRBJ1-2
CASRRSENYGYTF
TGTGCCAGCAGACGGTCAGAAAACTATGGCTACACCTTC
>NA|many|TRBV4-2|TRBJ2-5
CASSENWTPQETQYF
TGTGCCAGCAGCGAGAATTGGACGCCTCAAGAGACCCAGTACTTC
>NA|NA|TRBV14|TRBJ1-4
CASSRVSGATNEKLFF
TGTGCCAGCAGCCGAGTTTCAGGGGCCACTAATGAAAAACTGTTTTTT
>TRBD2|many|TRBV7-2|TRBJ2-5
CASSLATSGGPNQETQYF
TGTGCCAGCAGCTTAGCGACTAGCGGGGGGCCGAACCAAGAGACCCAGTACTTC
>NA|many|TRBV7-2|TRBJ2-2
CASSFGAGNTGELFF
TGTGCCAGCAGCTTTGGGGCAGGGAATACCGGGGAGCTGTTTTTT
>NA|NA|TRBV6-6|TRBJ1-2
CASSRPPGGYGYTF
TGTGCCAGCAGTCGCCCGCCCGGAGGCTATGGCTACACCTTC
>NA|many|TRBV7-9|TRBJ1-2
CASSSAANYGYTF
TGTGCCAGCAGCTCAGCGGCTAACTATGGCTACACCTTC
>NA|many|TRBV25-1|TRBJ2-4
CASSEIGQPENIQYF
TGTGCCAGCAGTGAGATCGGACAGCCGGAAAACATTCAGTACTTC
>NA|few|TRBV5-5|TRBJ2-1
CASSLRRVSSEEQFF
TGTGCCAGCAGCTTGCGTAGGGTTTCCTCGGAGGAGCAGTTCTTC
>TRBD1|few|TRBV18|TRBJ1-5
CASSPTGTGGNQPQHF
TGTGCCAGCTCACCTACCGGGACAGGGGGCAATCAGCCCCAGCATTTT
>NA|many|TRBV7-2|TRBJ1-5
CASSLGRGNQPQHF
TGTGCCAGCAGCTTAGGCAGGGGCAATCAGCCCCAGCATTTT
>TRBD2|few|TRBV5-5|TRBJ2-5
CASSEARTSGKTQYF
TGTGCCAGCAGCGAGGCCAGGACTAGCGGGAAGACCCAGTACTTC
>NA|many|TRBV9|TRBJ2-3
CASSQQAVVTDTQYF
TGTGCCAGCAGCCAACAAGCGGTAGTCACAGATACGCAGTATTTT
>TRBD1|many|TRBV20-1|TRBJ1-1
CSARTRQGPNTEAFF
TGCAGTGCTAGAACGAGACAGGGACCGAACACTGAAGCTTTCTTT
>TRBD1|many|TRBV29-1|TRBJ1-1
CSVIRDRGLTEAFF
TGCAGCGTAATCCGGGACAGGGGGCTGACTGAAGCTTTCTTT
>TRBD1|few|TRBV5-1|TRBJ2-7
CASSLELDRATQGEQYF
TGCGCCAGCAGCTTGGAACTAGACAGGGCCACTCAGGGAGAGCAGTACTTC
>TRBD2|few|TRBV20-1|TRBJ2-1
CSALPIAGGRGSYNEQFF
TGCAGTGCTCTTCCTATAGCGGGGGGCAGAGGCTCCTACAATGAGCAGTTCTTC
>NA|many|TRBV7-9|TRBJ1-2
CASGSGGTNYGYTF
TGTGCCAGCGGCAGCGGGGGAACTAACTATGGCTACACCTTC
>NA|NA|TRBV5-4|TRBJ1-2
CASSLEENYGYTF
TGTGCCAGCAGCTTGGAAGAAAACTATGGCTACACCTTC
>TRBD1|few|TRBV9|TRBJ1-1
CASSVDPPRTGLNTEAFF
TGTGCCAGCAGCGTAGACCCCCCCCGGACAGGGTTGAACACTGAAGCTTTCTTT
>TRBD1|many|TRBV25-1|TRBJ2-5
CASTRTGDGQETQYF
TGTGCCAGCACCAGGACAGGGGACGGGCAAGAGACCCAGTACTTC
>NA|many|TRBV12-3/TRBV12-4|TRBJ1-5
CASSLRGARIWDQPQHF
TGTGCCAGCAGTTTGCGGGGGGCGAGGATCTGGGATCAGCCCCAGCATTTT
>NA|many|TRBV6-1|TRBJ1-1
CASVPPNRPTEAFF
TGTGCCAGCGTGCCTCCGAACAGACCCACTGAAGCTTTCTTT
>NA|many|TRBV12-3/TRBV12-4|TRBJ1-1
CASTPLRSTEAFF
TGTGCCAGCACCCCCTTAAGATCCACTGAAGCTTTCTTT
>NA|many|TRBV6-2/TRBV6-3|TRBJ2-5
CASSWMTPGPVRETQYF
TGTGCCAGCAGTTGGATGACCCCGGGGCCCGTCCGGGAGACCCAGTACTTC
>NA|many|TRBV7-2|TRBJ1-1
CASSLQVDTEAFF
TGTGCCAGCAGCTTACAGGTCGACACTGAAGCTTTCTTT